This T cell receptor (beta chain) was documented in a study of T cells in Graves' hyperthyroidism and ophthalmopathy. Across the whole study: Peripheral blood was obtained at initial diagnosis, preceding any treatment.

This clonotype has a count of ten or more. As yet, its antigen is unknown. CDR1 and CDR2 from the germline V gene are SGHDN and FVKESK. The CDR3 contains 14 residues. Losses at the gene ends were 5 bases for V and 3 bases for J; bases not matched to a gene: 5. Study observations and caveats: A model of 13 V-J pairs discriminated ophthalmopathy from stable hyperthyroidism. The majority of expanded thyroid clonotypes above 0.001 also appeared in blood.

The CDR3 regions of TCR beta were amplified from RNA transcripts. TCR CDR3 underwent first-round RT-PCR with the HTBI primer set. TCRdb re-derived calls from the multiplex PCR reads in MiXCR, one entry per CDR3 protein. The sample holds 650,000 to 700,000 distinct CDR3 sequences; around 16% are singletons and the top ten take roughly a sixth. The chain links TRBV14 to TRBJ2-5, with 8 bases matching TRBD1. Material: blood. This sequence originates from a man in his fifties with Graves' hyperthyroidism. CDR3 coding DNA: TGTGCCAGCAGCTACAGGGGGTTGAAAGAGACCCAGTACTTC. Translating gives CASSYRGLKETQYF. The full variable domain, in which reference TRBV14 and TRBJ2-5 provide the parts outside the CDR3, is EAGVTQFPSHSVIEKGQTVTLRCDPISGHDNLYWYRRVMGKEIKFLLHFVKESKQDESGMPNNRFLAERTGGTYSTLKVQPAELEDSGVYFCASSYRGLKETQYFGPGTRLLVL.